Following are 22 T cell receptor beta chains from one sample sequenced in a study of CD8 T cells in Susac syndrome. The authors reverse transcribed 0.5 to 1 ug RNA with random hexamers. TCRdb re-analysed the immunoSEQ multiplex PCR reads in MiXCR, keeping a single row per CDR3 protein. Altogether approximately 190,000 distinct CDR3 sequences are present, 80% to 95% being singletons, with the ten largest covering 0.1% to 0.12%. Sample: CD4+ T cells from PBMCs. The receptors shown here come from a human donor in good health.

This clonotype was observed a few times. This sequence joins TRBV7-8 and TRBJ2-7; D call uncertain. The V gene lost 0 bases and the J gene lost 2 bases, with 5 bases spanning the gap. Germline V gene data show CDR1 as SGHVS and CDR2 as FQNEAQ. This CDR3 region has 13 residues. CDR3 DNA sequence: TGTGCCAGCAGCTTAGCACAGACCTACGAGCAGTACTTC. Its protein is CASSLAQTYEQYF.

V is TRBV7-2 and J is TRBJ1-5; D is unresolved. The CDR3 loop spans 14 amino acids. Germline CDR1 is SGHTA and CDR2 is FQGNSA. V was clipped by 6 bases and J by 3 bases, with 12 bases between them. CDR3 DNA: TGTGCCAGCAGTCTTGGGCGGATCAATCAGCCCCAGCATTTT. It encodes CASSLGRINQPQHF.

The rearrangement links TRBV20-1 to TRBJ2-3; D is possibly TRBD2 (5 bases). CDR1 DFQATT and CDR2 SNEGSKA come from the germline V gene (reference sequence). The V gene lost 6 bases and the J gene lost 4 bases, with 17 bases spanning the gap. The CDR3 extends over 14 amino acids. The DNA of the CDR3 is TGCAGTGCCTCCCGCTTAGCGAGTTCAGATACGCAGTATTTT. Residues: CSASRLASSDTQYF.

The chain has TRBV12-3 or TRBV12-4 and TRBJ1-5, with D unresolved. V lost 5 bases, J lost 2 bases, and 10 bases lay in between. There are 14 residues in the CDR3. For the CDR3, the DNA is TGTGCCAGCAGTCCCAGTCAGCGCAATCAGCCCCAGCATTTT. Amino acids: CASSPSQRNQPQHF.

This chain connects TRBV3-1 to TRBJ1-1; D perhaps matches TRBD1 (5 bases). Trimming cost V 4 bases and J 4 bases, with 13 bases left between them. The CDR3 contains 14 residues. Germline CDR1 and CDR2: LGHDT and YNNKEL (reference sequence). CDR3 coding DNA: TGTGCCAGCAGCCTAAGGGGCGGAATCACTGAAGCTTTCTTT. It translates to CASSLRGGITEAFF.

This rearrangement joins TRBV3-1 to TRBJ2-7; D is possibly TRBD1 or TRBD2 (5 bases each). V dropped 5 bases and J dropped 3 bases, with 11 bases sitting between them. The germline V gene encodes CDR1 LGHDT and CDR2 YNNKEL (reference sequence). The CDR3 covers 13 residues. As DNA, the CDR3 is TGTGCCAGCAGCGCCGGGGCTGGCTACGAGCAGTACGTC. Amino acid sequence: CASSAGAGYEQYV.

This sequence joins TRBV6-2 or TRBV6-3 and TRBJ2-6; 7 bases are shared with TRBD1. This CDR3 contains 15 residues. Germline V gives CDR1 MNHEY, CDR2 SVGEGT. The V segment lost 8 bases and the J segment 2 bases; nucleotides outside the gene matches: 6. The CDR3 region has the DNA TGTGCCAGCGACAAAGGGGGCGCTGGGGCCAACGTCCTGACTTTC. Translating it yields CASDKGGAGANVLTF.

J is TRBJ1-4 and V is TRBV14; 7 bases are shared with TRBD1. The ends lost 1 base at V and 5 bases at J; junction bases unmatched: 4. This CDR3 is 15 amino acids long. From germline, CDR1 is SGHDN and CDR2 FVKESK. The CDR3 reads CASSQGTRGNEKLFF. The CDR3 DNA follows: TGTGCCAGCAGCCAAGGAACCAGGGGGAATGAAAAACTGTTTTTT. The full variable domain, rest sourced from reference TRBV14 and TRBJ1-4, is EAGVTQFPSHSVIEKGQTVTLRCDPISGHDNLYWYRRVMGKEIKFLLHFVKESKQDESGMPNNRFLAERTGGTYSTLKVQPAELEDSGVYFCASSQGTRGNEKLFFGSGTQLSVL.

The chain recombines TRBV29-1 with TRBJ1-1; D not certain. The CDR3 runs 12 residues. Trimming took off 3 bases at V and 1 base at J, with 6 bases between the two ends. CDR1 is SQVTM, CDR2 ANQGSEA, per germline. This chain's CDR3 is CSVDPRNTEAFF. CDR3 bases: TGCAGCGTTGACCCCCGGAACACTGAAGCTTTCTTT.

The chain employs TRBV18 and TRBJ2-3; no clear D gene. Trimming cost V 6 bases and J 4 bases, with 8 bases left between them. The length of the CDR3 is 12 residues. CDR1 KGHSH and CDR2 LQKENI come from the germline V gene. The CDR3 DNA sequence: TGTGCCAGCTCGCCTTTCGCAGATACGCAGTATTTT. It translates to CASSPFADTQYF.

The rearrangement links TRBV7-3 to TRBJ2-6; D possibly uses TRBD1 or TRBD2 (6 bases each). The CDR3 runs to 22 residues. V lost 7 bases, J lost 0 bases, and 31 bases lay in between. Germline V CDR1 and CDR2: SGHTA, FQGTGA. The CDR3 region has the DNA TGTGCCAGCATCGTTAACCCACGTTCCAACGACAGGAGGGACTCTGGGGCCAACGTCCTGACTTTC. It translates to CASIVNPRSNDRRDSGANVLTF.

This chain uses TRBV2 with TRBJ1-1; possible D gene TRBD1, 5 bases. The CDR3 sequence is 15 residues long. The ends were cut back, 3 bases at V and 4 bases at J, with 15 bases in the middle. The germline V gene has CDR1 SNHLY and CDR2 FYNNEI. For the CDR3, the DNA is TGTGCCAGCAGTGACCCGGGACTTCCCTCCACTGAAGCTTTCTTT. Encoded protein: CASSDPGLPSTEAFF.

The V call is TRBV11-3, the J call TRBJ2-2; 8 positions agree with TRBD1. V lost 1 base, J lost 6 bases, and 7 bases stayed unmatched. The germline gives CDR1 SGHNT, CDR2 YENEEA. This CDR3 is 16 amino acids long. CDR3 sequence reads: CASSLATWGQAGELFF. The CDR3 nucleotides are TGTGCCAGCAGCTTAGCCACCTGGGGACAGGCCGGGGAGCTGTTTTTT.

The gene calls are TRBV2 and TRBJ2-2; D unresolved. V was clipped by 6 bases and J by 3 bases, with 11 bases between them. This CDR3 comprises 14 residues. Germline V CDR1 and CDR2: SNHLY, FYNNEI. The CDR3 DNA follows: TGTGCCAGCAGCTTATCTTGGGACACCGGGGAGCTGTTTTTT. Translation: CASSLSWDTGELFF.

This clonotype has a single count. This sequence joins TRBV19 and TRBJ2-1, with 9 bases lining up with TRBD2. CDR3 length equals 14 residues. The germline gives CDR1 LNHDA, CDR2 SQIVND (reference sequence). Trimming removed 4 bases from V and 7 bases from J; junction bases left unmatched: 5. CDR3 bases: TGTGCCAGTAGTAGCGGGGGGGCTATAAATGAGCAGTTCTTC. It is translated as CASSSGGAINEQFF. Using reference TRBV19 and TRBJ2-1 for the parts outside the CDR3, the full variable domain is DGGITQSPKYLFRKEGQNVTLSCEQNLNHDAMYWYRQDPGQGLRLIYYSQIVNDFQKGDIAEGYSVSREKKESFPLTVTSAQKNPTAFYLCASSSGGAINEQFFGPGTRLTVL.

The chain employs TRBV2 and TRBJ1-2, with a possible D match to TRBD1 (5 bases). Germline V gene data show CDR1 as SNHLY and CDR2 as FYNNEI. The CDR3 totals 13 residues. Trimming pared 6 bases from V and 7 bases from J, leaving 15 bases between. The CDR3 sequence is CASSGTPGGGYTF. The CDR3 DNA is TGTGCCAGCAGCGGCACCCCTGGGGGTGGCTACACCTTC.

This chain uses TRBV9 with TRBJ2-2; 7 bases line up with TRBD1. This CDR3 has 14 residues. V was pared by 4 bases and J by 4 bases, with 4 bases of the junction left unmatched. Germline V gives CDR1 SGDLS, CDR2 YYNGEE. Here the CDR3 DNA reads TGTGCCAGCAGCAGGGGACAGATCACCGGGGAGCTGTTTTTT. This encodes CASSRGQITGELFF. Full variable domain (remainder filled in from reference TRBV9 and TRBJ2-2): DSGVTQTPKHLITATGQRVTLRCSPRSGDLSVYWYQQSLDQGLQFLIQYYNGEERAKGNILERFSAQQFPDLHSELNLSSLELGDSALYFCASSRGQITGELFFGEGSRLTVL.

This chain connects TRBV20-1 to TRBJ2-3; D remains unclear. Germline V gene sequence: CDR1 DFQATT, CDR2 SNEGSKA (reference sequence). V dropped 3 bases and J dropped 6 bases, with 16 bases sitting between them. The CDR3 is made up of 14 amino acids. The CDR3 sequence is CSARAPLIWDTQYF. In DNA, the CDR3 is TGCAGTGCTAGGGCACCTCTCATATGGGATACGCAGTATTTT.

The chain is built from TRBV7-8 and TRBJ1-1; no clear D. This CDR3 has 14 residues. In germline, CDR1 is SGHVS, CDR2 FQNEAQ. The V end lost 2 bases, the J end lost 3 bases, and 10 bases lay between the germline ends. For the CDR3, the DNA is TGTGCCAGCAGCTTAATCGCTTGGGACACTGAAGCTTTCTTT. Protein: CASSLIAWDTEAFF.

The CDR3 loop reads CASAENTEAFF. The CDR3 DNA is TGTGCCAGCGCAGAGAACACTGAAGCTTTCTTT. The V gene is TRBV12-3 or TRBV12-4, the J gene TRBJ1-1; the D is unclear. V lost 8 bases to trimming and J lost 1 base, with 5 bases between them. This CDR3 spans 11 amino acids.

V and J are TRBV6-5 and TRBJ1-6; D remains ambiguous. The germline gives CDR1 MNHEY, CDR2 SVGAGI. Trimming removed 0 bases from V and 1 base from J, with 4 bases in between. The length of the CDR3 is 15 residues. In nucleotides, the CDR3 is TGTGCCAGCAGTTACTCGTCATCCTATAATTCACCCCTCCACTTT. It is translated as CASSYSSSYNSPLHF.

V usage is TRBV28 and J usage is TRBJ1-4; D is uncertain. The CDR3 spans 13 residues. Trimming took off 4 bases at V and 5 bases at J, with 8 bases between the two ends. Germline values: CDR1 MDHEN, CDR2 SYDVKM. The CDR3 loop is CASSSYKNEKLFF. The CDR3 DNA reads as TGTGCCAGCAGTTCGTACAAGAATGAAAAACTGTTTTTT.